These 10 T cell receptor beta chains originate from one sample sequenced in a study of blood T cell repertoires in COVID-19. The table came from immunoSEQ multiplex PCR; TCRdb's copy has only in-frame clones and leaves some out. The data hold about 170,000 clones, with about 88% observed a single time. The sequencing input was peripheral blood. The receptor source for this set is a woman aged 80 or older in a cohort sampled during active or convalescent COVID-19.

The chain uses TRBV27 and TRBJ1-2, with unresolved D. The CDR3 is 13 amino acids. Trimming removed 1 base at V and 5 bases at J, with 8 bases between. Germline V CDR1 and CDR2: MNHEY, SMNVEV (reference sequence). CDR3 residues: CASSLYQSYGYTF. CDR3 in DNA: TGTGCCAGCAGTTTATATCAGTCTTATGGCTACACCTTC.

This clone has a handful of counts. This chain connects TRBV27 to TRBJ2-4; D remains unclear. Per the germline V gene, CDR1 is MNHEY and CDR2 is SMNVEV (reference sequence). The length of the CDR3 is 13 residues. Deletions cut 3 bases from V and 1 base from J, with 4 bases between. The CDR3 loop reads CASSFSAKNIQYF. CDR3 DNA sequence: TGTGCCAGCAGTTTCTCGGCCAAAAACATTCAGTACTTC.

J is TRBJ2-4 and V is TRBV2, with a possible D match to TRBD1 (5 bases). Trimming took 8 bases from V and 9 from J, leaving 17 bases between them. Germline V gives CDR1 SNHLY, CDR2 FYNNEI. The CDR3 is 13 residues long. CDR3 DNA: TGTGCCAGCCTGCCGCCAGGGCTAGTCATTCAGTACTTC. It is translated as CASLPPGLVIQYF.

This clone was detected once. The chain employs TRBV18 and TRBJ1-3; D remains unclear. CDR3 length: 14 residues. Trimming shortened V by 3 bases and J by 3 bases, and 9 bases separated the two germline ends. Germline values: CDR1 KGHSH, CDR2 LQKENI. The DNA of the CDR3 is TGTGCCAGCTCACCGGAGCTGGGTGGAAACACCATATATTTT. Its protein is CASSPELGGNTIYF. Full variable domain (rest looked up from reference TRBV18 and TRBJ1-3): NAGVMQNPRHLVRRRGQEARLRCSPMKGHSHVYWYRQLPEEGLKFMVYLQKENIIDESGMPKERFSAEFPKEGPSILRIQQVVRGDSAAYFCASSPELGGNTIYFGEGSWLTVV.

This clone appeared once. This sample also contains other DNA sequences that code for the same CDR3. The V call is TRBV10-3, the J call TRBJ1-2; 7 nucleotides align to TRBD1. Losses at the gene ends were 0 bases for V and 2 bases for J; bases not matched to a gene: 0. The germline V gene has CDR1 ENHRY and CDR2 SYGVKD. This CDR3 comprises 14 residues. As DNA, the CDR3 is TGTGCCATCAGTGAGTCGACAGGGAACTATGGCTACACCTTC. Its protein product is CAISESTGNYGYTF.

The V and J genes are TRBV2 and TRBJ2-5; 11 bases are a match to TRBD2. CDR3 length: 14 amino acids. Per germline, CDR1 SNHLY and CDR2 FYNNEI. V lost 6 bases, J lost 5 bases, and 5 bases stayed unmatched. The CDR3 region has the DNA TGTGCCAGCAGACTAGCGGGGGCTCGGGAGACCCAGTACTTC. Its translation: CASRLAGARETQYF.

V and J are TRBV29-1 and TRBJ1-4, with unresolved D. V dropped 7 bases and J dropped 8 bases, with 17 bases sitting between them. Germline lookup yields CDR1 SQVTM and CDR2 ANQGSEA. The CDR3 has 13 residues. The CDR3 is CSAMRSSREKLFF. CDR3 nucleotide sequence: TGCAGCGCGATGAGGTCCTCTAGGGAAAAACTGTTTTTT.

The V gene is TRBV10-3, the J gene TRBJ1-2, with D possibly being TRBD1 (6 bases). The CDR3 loop spans 15 amino acids. The germline V gene encodes CDR1 ENHRY and CDR2 SYGVKD. Trimming removed 6 bases at V and 4 bases at J, with 18 bases between. CDR3 DNA sequence: TGTGCCATCAGGGAACAGGCTACAGGGTTCTATGGCTACACCTTC. Residues: CAIREQATGFYGYTF.

The chain uses TRBV7-9 and TRBJ1-2, with TRBD1 matching 8 bases. Germline V CDR1 and CDR2: SEHNR, FQNEAQ (reference sequence). The junction had 16 bases not matched to a gene; V was cut back by 6 bases and J by 4 bases. This CDR3 spans 17 amino acids. Here the CDR3 DNA reads TGTGCCAGCAGTCAAAACCCACCGGGACAGGAGACCTATGGCTACACCTTC. This gives the protein CASSQNPPGQETYGYTF.

The chain couples TRBV14 to TRBJ2-1; 7 bases are shared with TRBD2. This CDR3 comprises 14 residues. V gave up 6 bases and J gave up 9 bases; unmatched junction bases: 11. Per the germline V gene, CDR1 is SGHDN and CDR2 is FVKESK. The CDR3 sequence is CASRRSGTFGEQFF. CDR3 sequence (DNA): TGTGCCAGCAGAAGAAGCGGGACGTTCGGTGAGCAGTTCTTC.